Following are 18 T cell receptor beta chains from one sample sequenced in a study of radiotherapy plus CTLA-4 blockade in lung cancer. The method was immunoSEQ multiplex PCR; TCRdb's version includes in-frame clones alone and lacks a portion of them. The profile covers roughly 53,000 clones, with almost 85% appearing a single time and around 5.1% taken by the ten largest. The sample consisted of peripheral blood, taken from a patient treated with radiotherapy plus ipilimumab. These receptors were taken from a human donor with non-small cell lung cancer whose response to radiotherapy plus ipilimumab could not be evaluated.

The chain has TRBV9 and TRBJ1-2, with TRBD1 identical over 7 bases. The V gene end was trimmed by 4 bases and the J gene end by 3 bases; junction bases not matched to a gene: 9. CDR3 length: 15 residues. Germline V gene data show CDR1 as SGDLS and CDR2 as YYNGEE. The CDR3 protein is CASSSLFDRDYGYTF. DNA for the CDR3: TGTGCCAGCAGCTCCCTCTTCGACAGGGACTATGGCTACACCTTC. The variable domain in full, with the rest retrieved from reference TRBV9 and TRBJ1-2, is DSGVTQTPKHLITATGQRVTLRCSPRSGDLSVYWYQQSLDQGLQFLIQYYNGEERAKGNILERFSAQQFPDLHSELNLSSLELGDSALYFCASSSLFDRDYGYTFGSGTRLTVV.

The V gene is TRBV5-1, the J gene TRBJ2-7; TRBD1 aligns across 7 bases. The trim removed 0 bases at V and 0 bases at J, leaving 3 bases unmatched. Germline loops: CDR1 SGHRS, CDR2 YFSETQ. The CDR3 consists of 15 residues. The CDR3 DNA sequence: TGCGCCAGCAGCTTGGGACAGGGCTACTCCTACGAGCAGTACTTC. Encoded protein: CASSLGQGYSYEQYF.

The CDR3: CASTLGLAGYEQYF. As DNA, the CDR3 is TGTGCCAGCACCTTGGGACTAGCGGGGTACGAGCAGTACTTC. The chain couples TRBV28 to TRBJ2-7, with 13 bases identical to TRBD2. V shed 7 bases, J shed 4 bases, and the junction held 4 bases outside the gene matches. This CDR3 has 14 residues. CDR1 and CDR2 (germline): MDHEN, SYDVKM.

This rearrangement joins TRBV9 to TRBJ2-7; 10 bases map to TRBD1. Trimming cost V 0 bases and J 5 bases; bases outside gene matches: 2. In germline, CDR1 is SGDLS, CDR2 YYNGEE. The CDR3 covers 14 residues. CDR3 protein: CASSVAGTGDEQYF. CDR3 sequence (DNA): TGTGCCAGCAGCGTAGCTGGGACAGGGGACGAGCAGTACTTC.

This clone was seen once. V is TRBV28 and J is TRBJ2-5, with TRBD2 identical over 11 bases. This CDR3 comprises 20 residues. Germline lookup yields CDR1 MDHEN and CDR2 SYDVKM. J was trimmed by 2 bases and V by 3 bases; bases with no gene match: 17. CDR3: CASSFFYGTSGPEGQETQYF. Written as DNA, the CDR3 is TGTGCCAGCAGTTTCTTTTACGGGACTAGCGGCCCTGAGGGACAAGAGACCCAGTACTTC.

This clone turned up a few times. The CDR3 DNA reads as TGTGCCTGGAGTGTACCCGGACACCTTCCTTCCTACGAGCAGTACTTC. Translation gives CAWSVPGHLPSYEQYF. The chain employs TRBV30 and TRBJ2-7, with D possibly TRBD1 on 5 matching bases. Germline V lookup: CDR1 GTSNPN, CDR2 SVGIG (reference sequence). The length of the CDR3 is 16 residues. V was clipped by 0 bases and J by 1 base, with 16 bases between them.

The rearrangement uses TRBV11-2 and TRBJ1-1; the D is unclear. This CDR3 is built from 12 residues. The germline V gene encodes CDR1 SGHAT and CDR2 FQNNGV. V lost 2 bases, J lost 11 bases, and 12 bases lay in between. CDR3 region: CASSLYPGSAFF. DNA of the CDR3: TGTGCCAGCAGCTTATACCCGGGGTCCGCTTTCTTT.

The chain couples TRBV28 to TRBJ2-7; 7 nucleotides line up with TRBD1. The CDR3 contains 15 residues. V lost 5 bases to trimming and J lost 3 bases; unmatched junction nucleotides: 10. Germline V CDR1 and CDR2: MDHEN, SYDVKM. The CDR3 nucleotides read TGTGCCAGCAGTGCCGACTGGGACAGAAGCTACGAGCAGTACTTC. Translation gives CASSADWDRSYEQYF.

This clone was recorded once. The chain is built from TRBV10-3 and TRBJ2-7; perhaps TRBD1 as D (6 bases). The CDR3 is made up of 12 amino acids. The germline gives CDR1 ENHRY, CDR2 SYGVKD. Trimming took 6 bases from V and 6 from J, leaving 12 bases between them. The CDR3 DNA reads as TGTGCCATCAGATCAGGGGCAGGCGAGCAGTACTTC. The encoded protein is CAIRSGAGEQYF.

The rearrangement joins TRBV30 to TRBJ1-5; D uncertain. V was trimmed by 4 bases and J by 2 bases, leaving 6 bases between them. The germline V gene has CDR1 GTSNPN and CDR2 SVGIG (reference sequence). The CDR3 loop spans 12 amino acids. The CDR3 loop reads CAWNQGNQPQHF. CDR3 coding DNA: TGTGCCTGGAATCAGGGCAATCAGCCCCAGCATTTT.

The chain couples TRBV6-6 to TRBJ2-3, with TRBD1 matching over 9 bases. The ends lost 6 bases at V and 5 bases at J; junction bases unmatched: 9. The CDR3 is 15 amino acids. The germline V gene has CDR1 MNHNY and CDR2 SVGAGI (reference sequence). The CDR3 DNA reads as TGTGCCAGCAGGCCCGGACAGGGGAGTGTAGATACGCAGTATTTT. Amino acids: CASRPGQGSVDTQYF.

The chain carries TRBV5-8 and TRBJ2-7; possible D gene TRBD2, 5 bases. Germline lookup yields CDR1 SGHTS and CDR2 YDEGEE. Trimming stripped 2 bases from V and 1 base from J, with 10 bases between. The CDR3 has 14 residues. CDR3 sequence (DNA): TGTGCCAGCAGCTTCGGAAGCGGATCCTACGAGCAGTACTTC. It encodes CASSFGSGSYEQYF.

This chain joins TRBV5-1 and TRBJ1-1; 9 bases line up with TRBD1. This CDR3 has 15 amino acids. V shed 6 bases, J shed 1 base, and the junction held 7 bases outside the gene matches. Germline loops: CDR1 SGHRS, CDR2 YFSETQ. CDR3 residues: CASTPLTGGNTEAFF. CDR3 bases: TGCGCCAGCACCCCGCTGACAGGGGGGAACACTGAAGCTTTCTTT.

The chain couples TRBV5-1 to TRBJ1-1; 11 bases are shared with TRBD1. CDR1 and CDR2 from the germline V gene are SGHRS and YFSETQ. The CDR3 length is 14 residues. V was clipped by 4 bases and J by 6 bases; unmatched bases: 5. CDR3 loop: CASSPGTGGAEAFF. The DNA of the CDR3 is TGCGCCAGCAGCCCAGGGACAGGGGGGGCTGAAGCTTTCTTT. The full variable domain, rest sourced from reference TRBV5-1 and TRBJ1-1, is KAGVTQTPRYLIKTRGQQVTLSCSPISGHRSVSWYQQTPGQGLQFLFEYFSETQRNKGNFPGRFSGRQFSNSRSEMNVSTLELGDSALYLCASSPGTGGAEAFFGQGTRLTVV.

The gene calls are TRBV27 and TRBJ2-2; 9 bases agree with TRBD1. This CDR3 is 13 amino acids long. The V gene's germline CDR1 is MNHEY and CDR2 SMNVEV (reference sequence). V was clipped by 8 bases and J by 5 bases; unmatched bases: 3. This CDR3 reads CASGDRATGELFF. The CDR3 nucleotides read TGTGCCAGCGGGGACAGGGCGACCGGGGAGCTGTTTTTT.

The rearrangement links TRBV6-5 to TRBJ2-1; 8 bases align to TRBD2. V shed 5 bases, J shed 8 bases, and the junction held 5 bases outside the gene matches. The CDR3 is 13 residues long. Germline V gene lookup returns CDR1 MNHEY and CDR2 SVGAGI. CDR3 in DNA: TGTGCCAGCAGTATTAGCGGGGTGGATGAGCAGTTCTTC. Its translation: CASSISGVDEQFF.

The J gene is TRBJ1-5, the V gene TRBV15; TRBD1 might be the D (6 bases). The V end lost 6 bases, the J end lost 3 bases, and 12 bases lay between the germline ends. The CDR3 loop spans 14 amino acids. CDR1 is LNHNV, CDR2 YYDKDF, per germline (reference sequence). CDR3 protein: CATSKGVPNQPQHF. The CDR3 DNA sequence: TGTGCCACCAGTAAGGGGGTCCCCAATCAGCCCCAGCATTTT.

The chain has TRBV28 and TRBJ2-3, with TRBD1 identical over 8 bases. Trimming removed 4 bases from V and 6 bases from J; junction bases left unmatched: 9. This CDR3 spans 15 amino acids. Germline V gene sequence: CDR1 MDHEN, CDR2 SYDVKM. The CDR3 region is CASSSPPTGGDTQYF. DNA of the CDR3: TGTGCCAGCAGTTCCCCACCAACAGGGGGTGATACGCAGTATTTT.